This TCR beta chain came from a study of blood T cell repertoires in COVID-19. The table lists this clone with a count of one. Per the authors' pipeline: Scientists estimated how many nucleated cells there were by amplifying reference gene primers. TCRdb's table, derived via immunoSEQ multiplex PCR, lists solely in-frame clones and lacks some. V and J calls and clone size come straight from that table; D and trimming were deduced from the DNA. The sample holds 96,000 or so clones, roughly 76% seen once. This TCR came from a man older than 75 with COVID-19, enrolled during active disease. Sequencing was carried out using peripheral blood.

Here the CDR3 DNA reads TGTGCCAGTAGCCCTAGGGGTTACAATGAGCAGTTCTTC. It specifies CASSPRGYNEQFF. The V call is TRBV19, the J call TRBJ2-1; D perhaps matches TRBD1 (5 bases). The V gene lost 6 bases and the J gene lost 4 bases, with 10 bases spanning the gap. From germline, CDR1 is LNHDA and CDR2 SQIVND (reference sequence). The CDR3 contains 13 residues.